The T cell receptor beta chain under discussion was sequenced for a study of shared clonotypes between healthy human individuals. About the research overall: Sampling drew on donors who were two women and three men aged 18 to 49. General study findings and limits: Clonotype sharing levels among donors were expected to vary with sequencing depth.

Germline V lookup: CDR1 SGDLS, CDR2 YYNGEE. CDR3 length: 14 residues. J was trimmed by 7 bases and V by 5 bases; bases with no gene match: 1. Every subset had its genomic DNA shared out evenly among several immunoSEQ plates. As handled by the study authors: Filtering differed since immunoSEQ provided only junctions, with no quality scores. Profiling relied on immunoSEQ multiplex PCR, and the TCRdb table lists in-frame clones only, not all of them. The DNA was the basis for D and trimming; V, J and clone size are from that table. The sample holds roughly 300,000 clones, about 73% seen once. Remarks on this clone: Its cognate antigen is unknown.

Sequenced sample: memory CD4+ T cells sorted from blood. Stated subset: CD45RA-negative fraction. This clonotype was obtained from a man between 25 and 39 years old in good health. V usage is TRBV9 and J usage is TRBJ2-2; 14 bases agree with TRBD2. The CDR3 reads CASRGTSGSGELFF. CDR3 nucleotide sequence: TGTGCCAGCAGAGGGACTAGCGGGAGCGGGGAGCTGTTTTTT.